This T cell receptor (beta chain) was sequenced in a study of human T cells and chemical hapten exposure. Study background: The sensitizer, 2% DPC, was used on around 2 cm by around 2 cm of upper inner arm skin. Study results and limitations: Alopecia affected the donors, so their immune response may differ from healthy people's.

Between the trimmed V and J ends, which lost 1 base and 3 bases, there was a span of 9 bases. The CDR3 length is 14 residues. Germline V gene lookup returns CDR1 ENHRY and CDR2 SYGVKD. Ten or more counts support this clonotype. What it binds is not known. Stated time point: patch test 3, about 24 weeks after DPC sensitization. Treatment described: therapeutic diphenylcyclopropenone sensitization with weekly scalp DPC. Within the library, unique molecular identifiers were attached to each individual cDNA molecule. TCRdb redid the calling of the RACE reads with MiXCR, one entry per CDR3 protein. The table records approximately 160,000 distinct CDR3 sequences, roughly 25% of them present only once.

This receptor was identified in a woman aged 18-29 years with alopecia areata. Some clones in this sample may be carry-over from other donors' samples. The genes are TRBV10-3 and TRBJ2-5; D is unclear. Sequenced material: whole blood, taken in connection with sensitization to the hapten diphenylcyclopropenone (DPC). The CDR3 DNA reads as TGTGCCATCAGTGAGTGGTCTAGAAAAGAGACCCAGTACTTC. It is translated as CAISEWSRKETQYF.